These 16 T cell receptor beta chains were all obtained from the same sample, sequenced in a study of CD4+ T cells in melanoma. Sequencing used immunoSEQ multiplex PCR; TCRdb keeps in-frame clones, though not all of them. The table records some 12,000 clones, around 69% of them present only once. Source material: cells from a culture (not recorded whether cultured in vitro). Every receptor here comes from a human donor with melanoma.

The chain's CDR3 is CASSWTGRGEKLFF. The CDR3, as DNA: TGTGCCAGCAGTTGGACAGGGCGTGGAGAAAAACTGTTTTTT. J is TRBJ1-4 and V is TRBV6-6, with 8 nucleotides matching TRBD1. Germline lookup yields CDR1 MNHNY and CDR2 SVGAGI (reference sequence). J gave up 8 bases and V 4 bases, and 6 bases lay outside the gene matches. The CDR3 spans 14 residues.

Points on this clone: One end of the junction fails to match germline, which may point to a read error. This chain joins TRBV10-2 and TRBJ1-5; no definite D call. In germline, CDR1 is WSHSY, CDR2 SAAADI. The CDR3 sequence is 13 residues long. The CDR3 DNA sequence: TGCGCCACCTCACAGCAATTGAATCGGCCCCAGCATTTT. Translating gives CATSQQLNRPQHF.

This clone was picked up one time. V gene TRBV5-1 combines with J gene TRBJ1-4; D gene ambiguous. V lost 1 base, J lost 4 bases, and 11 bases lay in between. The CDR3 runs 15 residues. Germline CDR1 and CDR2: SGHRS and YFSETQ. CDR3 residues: CASSLRPEGNEKLFF. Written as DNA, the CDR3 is TGCGCCAGCAGCTTGAGGCCGGAGGGTAATGAAAAACTGTTTTTT.

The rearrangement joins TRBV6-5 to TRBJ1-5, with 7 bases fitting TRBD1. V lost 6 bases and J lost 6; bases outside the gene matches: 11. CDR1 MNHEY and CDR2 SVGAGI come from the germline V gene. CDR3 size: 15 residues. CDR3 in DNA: TGTGCCAGCAGAGCGGGACAGCGACAGGTTCAGCCCCAGCATTTT. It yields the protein CASRAGQRQVQPQHF.

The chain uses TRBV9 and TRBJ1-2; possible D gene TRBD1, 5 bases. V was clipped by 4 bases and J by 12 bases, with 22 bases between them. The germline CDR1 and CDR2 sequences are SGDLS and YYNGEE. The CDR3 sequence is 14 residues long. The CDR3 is CASSYFRQGGIHTF. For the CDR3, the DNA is TGTGCCAGCAGCTATTTCCGCCAGGGCGGAATACACACCTTC.

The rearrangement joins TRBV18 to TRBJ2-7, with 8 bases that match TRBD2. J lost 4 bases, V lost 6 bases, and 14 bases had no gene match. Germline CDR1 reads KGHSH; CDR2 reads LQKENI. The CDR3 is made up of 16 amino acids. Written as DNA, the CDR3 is TGTGCCAGCTCGCGATCTAGCGGGCGTGCTATTTACGAGCAGTACTTC. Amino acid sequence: CASSRSSGRAIYEQYF.

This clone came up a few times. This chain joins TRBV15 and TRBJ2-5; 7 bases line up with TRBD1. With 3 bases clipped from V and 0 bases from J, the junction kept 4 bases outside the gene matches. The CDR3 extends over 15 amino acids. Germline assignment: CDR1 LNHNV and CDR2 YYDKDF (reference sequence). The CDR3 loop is CATSRNRGDQETQYF. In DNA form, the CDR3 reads TGTGCCACCAGCAGGAACAGGGGTGACCAAGAGACCCAGTACTTC.

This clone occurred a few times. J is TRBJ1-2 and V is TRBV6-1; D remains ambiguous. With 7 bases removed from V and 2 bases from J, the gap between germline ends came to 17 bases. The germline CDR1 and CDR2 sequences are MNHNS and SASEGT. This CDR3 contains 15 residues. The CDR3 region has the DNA TGTGCCAGCAATCTGACTCCCACCCTGAACTATGGCTACACCTTC. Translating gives CASNLTPTLNYGYTF.

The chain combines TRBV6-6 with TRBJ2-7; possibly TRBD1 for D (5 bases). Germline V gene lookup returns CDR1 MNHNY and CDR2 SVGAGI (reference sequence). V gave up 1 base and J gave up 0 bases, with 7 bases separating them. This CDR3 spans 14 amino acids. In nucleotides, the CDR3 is TGTGCCAGCAGTTACTTGCAGGGCTCCTACGAGCAGTACTTC. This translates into CASSYLQGSYEQYF.

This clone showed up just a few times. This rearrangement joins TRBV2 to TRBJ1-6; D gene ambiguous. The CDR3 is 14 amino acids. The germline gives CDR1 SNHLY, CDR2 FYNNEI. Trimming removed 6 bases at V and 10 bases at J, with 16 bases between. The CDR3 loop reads CASSSMWGISPLHF. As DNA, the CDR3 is TGTGCCAGCAGCTCCATGTGGGGTATCTCACCCCTCCACTTT.

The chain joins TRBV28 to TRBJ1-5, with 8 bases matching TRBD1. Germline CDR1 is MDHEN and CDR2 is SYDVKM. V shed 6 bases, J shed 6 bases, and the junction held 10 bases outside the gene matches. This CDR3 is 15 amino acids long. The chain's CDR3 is CASRILGQGSQPQHF. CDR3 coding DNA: TGTGCCAGCAGAATCCTTGGACAGGGCTCTCAGCCCCAGCATTTT. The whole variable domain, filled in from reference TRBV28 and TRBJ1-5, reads DVKVTQSSRYLVKRTGEKVFLECVQDMDHENMFWYRQDPGLGLRLIYFSYDVKMKEKGDIPEGYSVSREKKERFSLILESASTNQTSMYLCASRILGQGSQPQHFGDGTRLSIL.

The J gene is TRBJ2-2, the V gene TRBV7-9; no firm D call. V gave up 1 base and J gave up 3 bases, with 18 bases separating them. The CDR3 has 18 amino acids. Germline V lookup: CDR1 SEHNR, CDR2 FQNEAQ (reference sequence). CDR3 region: CASSLVQGRSEHTGELFF. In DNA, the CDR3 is TGTGCCAGCAGCTTAGTACAAGGCAGGTCTGAGCACACCGGGGAGCTGTTTTTT. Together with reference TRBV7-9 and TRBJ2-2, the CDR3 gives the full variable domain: DTGVSQNPRHKITKRGQNVTFRCDPISEHNRLYWYRQTLGQGPEFLTYFQNEAQLEKSRLLSDRFSAERPKGSFSTLEIQRTEQGDSAMYLCASSLVQGRSEHTGELFFGEGSRLTVL.

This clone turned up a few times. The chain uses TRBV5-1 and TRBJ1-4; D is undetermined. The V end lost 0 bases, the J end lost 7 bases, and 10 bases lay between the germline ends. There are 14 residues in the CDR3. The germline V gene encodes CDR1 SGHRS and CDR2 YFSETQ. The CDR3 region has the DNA TGCGCCAGCAGCTTGGATAGGGTCGGTGAAAAACTGTTTTTT. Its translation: CASSLDRVGEKLFF.

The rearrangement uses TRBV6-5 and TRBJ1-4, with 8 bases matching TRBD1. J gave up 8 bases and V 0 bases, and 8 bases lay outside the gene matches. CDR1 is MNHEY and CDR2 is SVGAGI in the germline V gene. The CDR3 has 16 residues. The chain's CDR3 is CASSYSRTGRSEKLFF. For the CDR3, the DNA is TGTGCCAGCAGTTACTCGCGGACAGGGCGAAGCGAAAAACTGTTTTTT.

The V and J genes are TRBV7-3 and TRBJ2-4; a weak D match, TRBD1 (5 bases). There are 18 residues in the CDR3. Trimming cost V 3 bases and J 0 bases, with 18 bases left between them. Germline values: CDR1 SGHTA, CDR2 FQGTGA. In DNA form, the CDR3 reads TGTGCCAGCAGCTTGTATTCTCAAGGGGCCAAAGCCAAAAACATTCAGTACTTC. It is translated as CASSLYSQGAKAKNIQYF.

The CDR3 DNA reads as TGTGCCAGCAGTTTATGGGGCGCTGATCAGCCCCAGCATTTT. Its protein is CASSLWGADQPQHF. The chain combines TRBV27 with TRBJ1-5; D is possibly TRBD1 (5 bases). The CDR3 runs 14 residues. With 1 base removed from V and 5 bases from J, the gap between germline ends came to 9 bases. CDR1 and CDR2 (germline): MNHEY, SMNVEV (reference sequence).